Following are 5 T cell receptor beta chains from one sample sequenced in a study of T cell changes during pregnancy in multiple sclerosis (dated by TCRdb to between 2018 and 2021). The library was produced with the immunoSEQ multiplex PCR assay. TCRdb retrieved this table from immuneACCESS and kept in-frame rearrangements only. Not all clones are present; in checked studies, unresolved V genes account for under half, and no reason is known for the remainder. The sample yields tens of thousands of clones; roughly 88% were counted once. The ten largest make up under 1.5% of the sample. The source was peripheral blood, collected in the first trimester of pregnancy. The source is a female donor in good health, enrolled as a control in a pregnancy study.

V is TRBV28 and J is TRBJ2-5, with no clear D. Trimming took 3 bases from V and 7 from J, leaving 6 bases between them. The CDR3 runs to 11 residues. The V gene's germline CDR1 is MDHEN and CDR2 SYDVKM. The CDR3 DNA follows: TGTGCCAGCAGTTTTCAGGTGACCCAGTACTTC. It translates to CASSFQVTQYF.

In this sample, this clone turned up once. The chain joins TRBV6-1 to TRBJ2-2, with 9 bases aligning to TRBD1. Germline loops: CDR1 MNHNS, CDR2 SASEGT. The CDR3 is made up of 19 amino acids. Trimming cost V 4 bases and J 0 bases; bases outside gene matches: 12. The CDR3 spells CASSARTGARFANTGELFF. CDR3 nucleotides: TGTGCCAGCAGTGCTAGGACAGGGGCAAGATTCGCGAACACCGGGGAGCTGTTTTTT.

This clone was recorded once. The J gene is TRBJ2-1, the V gene TRBV4-1; TRBD1 aligns across 8 bases. The CDR3 consists of 15 residues. Germline CDR1 and CDR2: MGHRA and YSYEKL. The V segment lost 0 bases and the J segment 6 bases; nucleotides outside the gene matches: 4. The CDR3 here is CASSQEDRESNEQFF. In DNA form, the CDR3 reads TGCGCCAGCAGCCAAGAGGACAGGGAATCCAATGAGCAGTTCTTC.

The chain is built from TRBV30 and TRBJ2-1, with D hard to call. CDR1 GTSNPN and CDR2 SVGIG come from the germline V gene (reference sequence). With 0 bases removed from V and 6 bases from J, the gap between germline ends came to 9 bases. This CDR3 spans 13 amino acids. In DNA, the CDR3 is TGTGCCTGGAGTGTACTGAGTTCCAATGAGCAGTTCTTC. Its translation is CAWSVLSSNEQFF.

The chain joins TRBV2 to TRBJ1-2; D unclear. CDR3 length: 13 residues. CDR1 SNHLY and CDR2 FYNNEI come from the germline V gene. Trimming stripped 6 bases from V and 7 bases from J, with 15 bases between. The DNA of the CDR3 is TGTGCCAGCAGCAGCTCGTGGGCGAGTGGCTACACCTTC. The encoded protein is CASSSSWASGYTF. The variable domain in full, with the rest retrieved from reference TRBV2 and TRBJ1-2, is EPEVTQTPSHQVTQMGQEVILRCVPISNHLYFYWYRQILGQKVEFLVSFYNNEISEKSEIFDDQFSVERPDGSNFTLKIRSTKLEDSAMYFCASSSSWASGYTFGSGTRLTVV.